The T cell receptor (beta chain) described here comes from a study of T cells in Graves' hyperthyroidism and ophthalmopathy. Turning to this clonotype: Antigen specificity is unknown.

Uncontrolled infections, other autoimmune diseases, pregnancy or lactation led to exclusion of patients. Diagnosis rested on symptoms, serum thyroxine and TRAb, thyroid ultrasound, and orbital computed tomography. Researchers took RNA transcripts and amplified the TCR beta CDR3 regions from them. An initial round of RT-PCR targeting the TCR CDR3 relied on the HTBI primer set. TCRdb itself ran the multiplex PCR reads through MiXCR, one entry per CDR3 protein. The repertoire consists of approximately 640,000 distinct CDR3 sequences, with 15% to 20% occurring once and the leading ten covering approximately 3.8%. Regarding the study as a whole: Before onset, ophthalmopathy was predicted by the model a median roughly 6.4 months earlier. Blood shared most expanded thyroid clonotypes above 0.001.

Germline CDR1 is MNHEY and CDR2 is SMNVEV (reference sequence). V gave up 5 bases and J gave up 8 bases, with 8 bases separating them. The CDR3 is 11 residues long. The TCR sequence derives from a woman aged 25 to 39 with Graves' hyperthyroidism. Sequencing was done on a sample of blood. V gene TRBV27 combines with J gene TRBJ2-3, with D unresolved. In DNA, the CDR3 is TGTGCCAGCAGTGCCCTTGGTACGCAGTATTTT. Protein product: CASSALGTQYF.